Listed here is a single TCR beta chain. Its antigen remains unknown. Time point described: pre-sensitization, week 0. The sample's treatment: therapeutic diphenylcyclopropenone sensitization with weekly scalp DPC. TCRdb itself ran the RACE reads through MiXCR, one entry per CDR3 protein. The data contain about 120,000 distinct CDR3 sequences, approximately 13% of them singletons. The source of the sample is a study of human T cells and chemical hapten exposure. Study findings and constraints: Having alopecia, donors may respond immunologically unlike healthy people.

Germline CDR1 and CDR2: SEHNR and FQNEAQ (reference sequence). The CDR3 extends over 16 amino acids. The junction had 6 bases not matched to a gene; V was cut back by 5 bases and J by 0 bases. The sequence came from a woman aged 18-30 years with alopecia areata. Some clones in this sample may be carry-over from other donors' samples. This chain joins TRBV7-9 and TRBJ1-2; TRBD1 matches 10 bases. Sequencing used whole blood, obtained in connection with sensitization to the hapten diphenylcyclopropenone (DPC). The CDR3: CASSLRTGGANYGYTF. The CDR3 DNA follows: TGTGCCAGCAGCCTCCGGACAGGGGGAGCTAACTATGGCTACACCTTC.